The rows below give T cell receptor beta chains drawn from one sample of a study of human T cells and chemical hapten exposure. TCRdb called the RACE reads again in MiXCR, with one record for every CDR3 protein. The table shows about 120,000 distinct CDR3 sequences, with around 11% occurring only once. Sequenced here: whole blood, sampled in connection with sensitization to the hapten diphenylcyclopropenone (DPC). Receptors were obtained from a woman aged 50 to 60 with alopecia areata. Some clones in this sample may be carry-over from other donors' samples. The CDR3 runs from the conserved cysteine through the conserved F or W. The D gene is left open where the match is weak. A row's size may be missing; if present it is once, few, many or a size class.

j_call,clone_size,v_call,d_call,cdr3_nt,cdr3_aa
TRBJ1-1,few,TRBV6-2/TRBV6-3,NA,TGTGCCAGCAGTTATACGGGGAACACTGAAGCTTTCTTT,CASSYTGNTEAFF
TRBJ2-5,NA,TRBV2,NA,TGTGCCAGCAGCGAATACAGGGCCCAAGAGACCCAGTACTTC,CASSEYRAQETQYF
TRBJ2-3,many,TRBV6-5,NA,TGTGCCAGCAGTTACTCCTTGGTAGATACGCAGTATTTT,CASSYSLVDTQYF
TRBJ1-4,NA,TRBV15,NA,TGTGCCACCAGCGGATACGGCGGCGCAACTAATGAAAAACTGTTTTTT,CATSGYGGATNEKLFF
TRBJ2-7,few,TRBV12-3/TRBV12-4,TRBD2,TGTGCCAGCAGTTTAAGCGGGGGAGCATCCTACGAGCAGTACTTC,CASSLSGGASYEQYF
TRBJ2-7,NA,TRBV7-9,TRBD2,TGTGCCAGCAGCTCGGGACTACCGGCCTACGAGCAGTACTTC,CASSSGLPAYEQYF
TRBJ2-7,NA,TRBV27,TRBD1,TGTGCCAGCAGCCCCGGGACAGGGGGTTCCTACGAGCAGTACTTC,CASSPGTGGSYEQYF
TRBJ1-6,NA,TRBV20-1,TRBD1,TGCAGTGCCCTAGGGGTGGACAGGGGTAATTCACCCCTCCACTTT,CSALGVDRGNSPLHF
TRBJ1-1,NA,TRBV6-2/TRBV6-3,NA,TGTGCCAGTTCGGAGGTAGGGCGATGGAACACTGAAGCTTTCTTT,CASSEVGRWNTEAFF
TRBJ2-3,many,TRBV12-3/TRBV12-4,TRBD2,TGTGCCAGCACCTGGGGGGGGGAGGGCACAGATACGCAGTATTTT,CASTWGGEGTDTQYF
TRBJ1-1,few,TRBV29-1,NA,TGCAGCGTTGAAGGCGGAATGAACACTGAAGCTTTCTTT,CSVEGGMNTEAFF
TRBJ2-7,many,TRBV20-1,NA,TGCAGTGCTAGGGACAGCAGCTCCTACGAGCAGTACTTC,CSARDSSSYEQYF
TRBJ2-2,NA,TRBV12-3/TRBV12-4,NA,TGTGCCAGCAGTTTACTGATAACCGGGGAGCTGTTTTTT,CASSLLITGELFF
TRBJ2-6,many,TRBV29-1,NA,TGCAGCGTCGCGACAGCATCTGGGGCCAACGTCCTGACTTTC,CSVATASGANVLTF
TRBJ1-5,few,TRBV20-1,NA,TGCAGTGCTCAACAGGATAGCAATCAGCCCCAGCATTTT,CSAQQDSNQPQHF
TRBJ2-7,NA,TRBV12-3/TRBV12-4,TRBD1,TGTGCCAGCAGTTCTACCGGGACAGGTAGTTCCTACGAGCAGTACTTC,CASSSTGTGSSYEQYF
TRBJ2-3,NA,TRBV7-2,TRBD2,TGTGCCAGCAGCTTACTAGCGGGAGACCCAGATACGCAGTATTTT,CASSLLAGDPDTQYF
TRBJ2-7,NA,TRBV7-2,TRBD2,TGTGCCAGTGCCCCGGGACTAGCTTCCCACGAGCAGTACTTC,CASAPGLASHEQYF